The 18 T cell receptor beta chains below were found in one sample sequenced in a study of Graves' ophthalmopathy and Graves' hyperthyroidism (dated by TCRdb to 2016 to 2019). The instrument was an Illumina HiSeq 2000. TCR beta CDR3 regions were amplified from RNA transcripts for repertoire sequencing. The first round of RT-PCR was done with HTBI primers and the Qiagen OneStep RT-PCR kit, and was followed by a second round of multiplex PCR, then size selection and purification. Clones were called with MiXCR by TCRdb after fastp trimmed the public reads at Q25, and only in-frame beta chains were retained. Every entry covers one CDR3 protein and lists the most common genes and DNA from its rows. This sample has hundreds of thousands of distinct CDR3 sequences in its table, and around 20% of those were observed once. In total, the top ten clones hold roughly 3% of the sample. Source material: peripheral blood. Receptor source: a woman aged 18 to 35 with stable Graves' hyperthyroidism. Donor details come from another sample of the same person, matched by shared clones.

At least ten counts were recorded for this clonotype. This rearrangement joins TRBV20-1 to TRBJ2-5; perhaps TRBD1 as D (5 bases). V was cut by 6 bases and J by 2 bases, with 13 bases left in between. The CDR3 loop spans 13 amino acids. Germline loops: CDR1 DFQATT, CDR2 SNEGSKA (reference sequence). As DNA, the CDR3 is TGCAGTGCCACAGGCTGGAGTCAAGAGACCCAGTACTTC. Encoded protein: CSATGWSQETQYF.

This clonotype was seen at least ten times. V usage is TRBV6-2 or TRBV6-3 and J usage is TRBJ1-2; TRBD1 matches at 9 bases. The V segment lost 10 bases and the J segment 7 bases; nucleotides outside the gene matches: 4. CDR1 is MNHEY and CDR2 is SVGEGT in the germline V gene. CDR3 size: 11 residues. CDR3 region: CATGTGLGYTF. The CDR3, as DNA: TGTGCCACCGGGACAGGGCTTGGCTACACCTTC.

Ten or more counts support this clonotype. The rearrangement uses TRBV6-5 and TRBJ2-5; 10 nucleotides agree with TRBD2. Germline V gene sequence: CDR1 MNHEY, CDR2 SVGAGI. CDR3 length: 15 residues. V was clipped by 8 bases and J by 5 bases; unmatched bases: 11. CDR3 amino acids: CASEALAGAGETQYF. The CDR3 DNA follows: TGTGCCAGCGAGGCCCTAGCGGGAGCGGGGGAGACCCAGTACTTC.

Points on this clonotype: A much larger clone is a single base away; this may be a read error. The DNA for the CDR3 is TGTGCCAGCAGCCGAGAGGGGGCCAGTTCCTACGATCAGTACTTC. It is translated as CASSREGASSYDQYF. The genes are TRBV6-1 and TRBJ2-7; TRBD1 agrees at 7 bases. CDR1 and CDR2 from the germline V gene are MNHNS and SASEGT. The CDR3 sequence is 15 residues long.

V and J are TRBV12-3 or TRBV12-4 and TRBJ1-1, with D perhaps TRBD1 (5 bases). The V end lost 4 bases, the J end lost 2 bases, and 11 bases lay between the germline ends. The CDR3 extends over 14 amino acids. CDR3: CASSSMDINTEAFF. The CDR3 DNA reads as TGTGCCAGCAGTTCCATGGACATTAACACTGAAGCTTTCTTT.

This clonotype was detected many times. The chain combines TRBV6-5 with TRBJ1-6, with D unresolved. Germline lookup yields CDR1 MNHEY and CDR2 SVGAGI. Trimming removed 2 bases from V and 0 bases from J, with 5 bases in between. The CDR3 length is 15 residues. The CDR3 is CASSYEGSYNSPLHF. The CDR3 nucleotides read TGTGCCAGCAGTTACGAGGGCTCCTATAATTCACCCCTCCACTTT.

Only a few counts were recorded for this clonotype. It may be a read error: a sequence one base away is much more abundant. This sequence joins TRBV3-1 and TRBJ1-2; no definite D call. The CDR3 spans 14 residues. Germline CDR1 reads LGHDT; CDR2 reads YNNKEL (reference sequence). The CDR3 nucleotides read TGTGCCAGCAGCCAGGCCGGGTCTAACTATGGCTACGCCTTC. It specifies CASSQAGSNYGYAF.

CDR3 bases: TGCGCCAGCAGCCAAGTAAAGGTGGTACTAGCGGGAAGTATTCAGTACTTC. It yields the protein CASSQVKVVLAGSIQYF. J is TRBJ2-4 and V is TRBV4-1; 10 nucleotides align to TRBD2. With 1 base clipped from V and 10 bases from J, the junction kept 13 bases outside the gene matches. Germline CDR1 and CDR2: MGHRA and YSYEKL. CDR3 length equals 17 residues.

V gene TRBV28 combines with J gene TRBJ1-2; 7 bases align to TRBD1. Per the germline V gene, CDR1 is MDHEN and CDR2 is SYDVKM. V shed 6 bases and J 11 bases; nucleotides not matched to a gene: 12. The CDR3 is 13 residues long. The chain's CDR3 is CASRKIGGFGYTF. The CDR3 coding sequence is TGTGCCAGCAGGAAGATAGGGGGCTTTGGTTACACCTTC.

The J gene is TRBJ2-7, the V gene TRBV5-1; TRBD1 aligns across 9 bases. This CDR3 comprises 17 residues. With 4 bases clipped from V and 2 bases from J, the junction kept 13 bases outside the gene matches. Germline V gene sequence: CDR1 SGHRS, CDR2 YFSETQ. The CDR3 reads CASSPEGMGQGTYEQYF. The CDR3 nucleotides read TGCGCCAGCAGCCCCGAAGGTATGGGACAGGGTACCTACGAGCAGTACTTC.

This clonotype was seen many times. The chain is built from TRBV6-1 and TRBJ1-5; D remains unclear. Trimming took 6 bases from V and 5 from J, leaving 14 bases between them. CDR1 MNHNS and CDR2 SASEGT come from the germline V gene. This CDR3 has 14 residues. CDR3: CASRAARVDQPQHF. The CDR3 DNA reads TGTGCCAGCAGGGCGGCGCGGGTAGATCAGCCCCAGCATTTT.

This clonotype has a count of ten or more. The rearrangement uses TRBV12-3 or TRBV12-4 and TRBJ2-7, with a tentative D call TRBD1 (6 bases). CDR3 length: 14 residues. Trimming removed 3 bases from V and 2 bases from J, with 11 bases in between. CDR3 sequence reads: CASSLTGTTYEQYF. The CDR3 DNA reads as TGTGCCAGCAGTTTGACAGGAACAACCTACGAGCAGTACTTC.

This clonotype was recorded a few times. The V gene is TRBV28, the J gene TRBJ1-6; 7 positions agree with TRBD1. CDR3 length equals 14 residues. Germline V CDR1 and CDR2: MDHEN, SYDVKM. The V segment lost 7 bases and the J segment 10 bases; nucleotides outside the gene matches: 10. The CDR3 region is CASTNRGLWSPLHF. Written as DNA, the CDR3 is TGTGCCAGCACCAACAGGGGCCTTTGGTCACCCCTCCACTTT.

This clonotype was recorded at least ten times. This chain joins TRBV25-1 and TRBJ2-5; 8 bases are shared with TRBD1. V was pared by 1 base and J by 4 bases, with 11 bases of the junction left unmatched. Germline CDR1 is MGHDK and CDR2 is SYGVNS. This CDR3 has 17 amino acids. The CDR3 DNA reads as TGTGCCAGCAGTGAATGGGACAGGATAGGATGGCGAGAGACCCAGTACTTC. Protein: CASSEWDRIGWRETQYF.

Comment on this clonotype: A read error may explain this, as a much larger clone is one base away. The chain has TRBV20-1 and TRBJ1-1; TRBD1 matches at 7 bases. V shed 6 bases and J 0 bases; nucleotides not matched to a gene: 7. The CDR3 has 14 amino acids. Germline CDR1 and CDR2: DFQATT and SNEGSKA (reference sequence). The CDR3 coding sequence is TGCAGTGCAGACGACAGGGTTTTGAACACTGAAGCTTTCTTT. Translated, it gives CSADDRVLNTEAFF.

The chain links TRBV19 to TRBJ1-1, with a tentative D call TRBD1 (6 bases). Trimming cost V 3 bases and J 5 bases, with 13 bases left between them. This CDR3 has 14 residues. The V gene's germline CDR1 is LNHDA and CDR2 SQIVND (reference sequence). CDR3 amino acids: CASSMGGGRTEAFF. The CDR3 DNA sequence: TGTGCCAGTAGTATGGGAGGGGGTCGGACTGAAGCTTTCTTT.

This clonotype has at least ten counts. V gene TRBV24-1 combines with J gene TRBJ2-2; D remains ambiguous. This CDR3 is 13 amino acids long. Germline CDR1 is KGHDR and CDR2 is SFDVKD. Trimming pared 4 bases from V and 3 bases from J, leaving 5 bases between. Written as DNA, the CDR3 is TGTGCCACCAGTGACCCTTACACCGGGGAGCTGTTTTTT. As protein: CATSDPYTGELFF.

This clonotype was picked up many times. This chain connects TRBV12-3 or TRBV12-4 to TRBJ2-5, with D perhaps given as TRBD1 or TRBD2 (5 bases each). Trimming took off 1 base at V and 2 bases at J, with 11 bases between the two ends. The CDR3 totals 15 residues. The CDR3 loop reads CASSLGDGTQETQYF. Written as DNA, the CDR3 is TGTGCCAGCAGTTTAGGGGACGGAACACAAGAGACCCAGTACTTC.